Presented here are 6 T cell receptor beta chains from one specimen sequenced in a study of Graves' ophthalmopathy and Graves' hyperthyroidism. Amplifying from RNA transcripts, the study obtained TCR beta CDR3 regions. RT-PCR with HTBI primers came first, then second-round multiplex PCR. Each CDR3 protein is one row after TCRdb ran MiXCR on the multiplex PCR reads. The repertoire holds around 1,000,000 distinct CDR3 sequences, with 35% to 40% as singletons. The sample taken for sequencing was peripheral blood or thyroid tissue (not recorded which). These receptors were obtained from an adult man with Graves' hyperthyroidism.

The genes are TRBV11-2 and TRBJ2-7, with 7 positions matching TRBD1. The ends lost 11 bases at V and 5 bases at J; junction bases unmatched: 15. The germline CDR1 and CDR2 sequences are SGHAT and FQNNGV. The CDR3 totals 14 residues. DNA for the CDR3: TGTGCCGACCCGCCGGCAGGGGGAACCCACGAGCAGTACTTC. Translated: CADPPAGGTHEQYF.

The chain recombines TRBV6-5 with TRBJ1-1, with D uncertain. This CDR3 has 14 amino acids. The V end lost 6 bases, the J end lost 0 bases, and 11 bases lay between the germline ends. The germline V gene encodes CDR1 MNHEY and CDR2 SVGAGI. CDR3 nucleotide sequence: TGTGCCAGCAGACCCTCAGGACTGAACACTGAAGCTTTCTTT. Translation gives CASRPSGLNTEAFF.

This clonotype appeared many times. V usage is TRBV2 and J usage is TRBJ2-7; D unresolved. The CDR3 totals 16 residues. Trimming removed 3 bases from V and 0 bases from J, with 15 bases in between. Germline-derived CDR1 and CDR2 are SNHLY and FYNNEI. The CDR3 region has the DNA TGTGCCAGCAGTGAGTTTGGCCAGGAAAGCTCCTACGAGCAGTACTTC. Amino acids: CASSEFGQESSYEQYF.

The count of this clonotype is one. The genes are TRBV15 and TRBJ2-1; a possible D gene is TRBD2 (6 bases). V lost 1 base and J lost 3, with 10 bases in between. CDR3 size: 15 residues. Germline CDR1 reads LNHNV; CDR2 reads YYDKDF (reference sequence). CDR3 nucleotide sequence: TGTGCCACCAGCAGAGCCGGGGGTGACTACAATGAGCAGTTCTTC. Translated, it gives CATSRAGGDYNEQFF.

This clonotype was observed a handful of times. V usage is TRBV10-1 and J usage is TRBJ2-7; D perhaps matches TRBD1 (6 bases). CDR3 size: 16 residues. The germline CDR1 and CDR2 sequences are WNHNN and SYGVQD (reference sequence). V shed 0 bases and J shed 3 bases, with 15 bases lying between them. The CDR3 DNA reads as TGCGCCAGCAGTGAGTCGTCCGGGACACCAATCTACGAGCAGTACTTC. Its translation: CASSESSGTPIYEQYF.

The chain carries TRBV5-1 and TRBJ2-5, with D perhaps matching TRBD2 (6 bases). This CDR3 has 15 residues. The V and J ends lost 4 bases and 5 bases respectively, with 18 bases between them. Germline V gene sequence: CDR1 SGHRS, CDR2 YFSETQ. The CDR3 loop is CASSGGTFDTETQYF. Written as DNA, the CDR3 is TGCGCCAGCAGCGGCGGGACTTTTGATACGGAGACCCAGTACTTC.